The sample holds a few counts of the clone carrying this T cell receptor beta chain. Antigen specificity is unknown. Caucasian adults living in Nashville, Tennessee, provided all samples. The data derive from a study of shared clonotypes between healthy human individuals. Study-wide context: Sampling drew on donors who were a couple of women and a few men aged 18 to 49. General observations from the study: Having only a few donors restricted how much genetic and exposure-history diversity was captured. Sampling covered nothing but blood. Tissue TCR repertoires likely differ from those found in blood.

Measured with immunoSEQ multiplex PCR; TCRdb has only the in-frame clones, and not every one. The sample shows about 480,000 clones, about 80% of them seen only once. The germline V gene has CDR1 SGHRS and CDR2 YFSETQ. The CDR3 is 15 residues long. This TCR came from a woman aged 40 to 50 in good health. Some clones in this sample may be carry-over from other donors' samples. The rearrangement joins TRBV5-1 to TRBJ2-5; 9 bases fit TRBD1. The DNA end is more similar to TRBJ2-7, so the J call may be wrong. Source material: PBMCs. CDR3 sequence reads: CASSRGTGNSDEQYF. The CDR3 coding sequence is TGCGCCAGCAGCCGAGGGACAGGGAATAGCGACGAGCAGTACTTC.